This TCR beta chain was recorded in a study of blood T cell repertoires in COVID-19. This clone was found once. Libraries were prepared by immunoSEQ multiplex PCR; TCRdb keeps only in-frame clonotypes and omits some of them. The sample includes under 300,000 clones, about 87% of them seen just once. CDR1 MDHEN and CDR2 SYDVKM come from the germline V gene. CDR3 length equals 13 residues. V was clipped by 5 bases and J by 6 bases; unmatched bases: 7. Sample: PBMCs or T cells enriched from blood (not recorded which). The chain is built from TRBV28 and TRBJ2-7; 7 bases align to TRBD1. The clonotype comes from a woman aged 50 to 60 who had recovered from COVID-19. CDR3 loop: CASSIRTGLEQYF. For the CDR3, the DNA is TGTGCCAGCAGTATCCGGACAGGACTCGAGCAGTACTTC. Full variable domain (missing parts from reference TRBV28 and TRBJ2-7): DVKVTQSSRYLVKRTGEKVFLECVQDMDHENMFWYRQDPGLGLRLIYFSYDVKMKEKGDIPEGYSVSREKKERFSLILESASTNQTSMYLCASSIRTGLEQYFGPGTRLTVT.